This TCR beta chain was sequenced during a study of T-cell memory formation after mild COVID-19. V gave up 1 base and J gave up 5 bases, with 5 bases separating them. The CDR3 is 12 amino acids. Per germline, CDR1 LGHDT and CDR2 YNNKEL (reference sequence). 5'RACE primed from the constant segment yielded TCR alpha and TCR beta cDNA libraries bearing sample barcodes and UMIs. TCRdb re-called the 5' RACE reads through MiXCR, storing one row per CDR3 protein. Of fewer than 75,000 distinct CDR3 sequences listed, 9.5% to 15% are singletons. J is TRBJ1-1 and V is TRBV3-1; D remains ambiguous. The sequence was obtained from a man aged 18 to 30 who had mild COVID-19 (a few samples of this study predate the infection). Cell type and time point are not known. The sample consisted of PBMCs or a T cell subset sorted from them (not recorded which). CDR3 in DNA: TGTGCCAGCAGCCAAGGGGAGACTGAAGCTTTCTTT. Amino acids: CASSQGETEAFF.